This is a list of T cell receptor beta chains from one sample in a study of shared clonotypes between healthy human individuals. The assay was immunoSEQ multiplex PCR, and TCRdb's table has in-frame clones only and misses some. Of millions of clones listed, more than 90% are singletons. Input material: naive CD4+ T cells sorted from blood. The receptors stem from a man aged 18 to 29 in good health. Each CDR3 is given with its conserved first and last residue. The order of the fields is J gene, clone size, V gene, D gene, CDR3 DNA, CDR3 protein. The D gene is left open where the match is weak. Clone size is given for some rows only: seen once, a few or many times, or a class if the clone is expanded.

TRBJ1-3 | - | TRBV30 | TRBD1 | TGTGCCTGGACCGGAGAGGGGGCTGGGGGAAACACCATATATTTT | CAWTGEGAGGNTIYF
TRBJ1-6 | - | TRBV15 | - | TGTGCCACCAGCAGAGGCAGACAGAACTCCTATAATTCACCCCTCCACTTT | CATSRGRQNSYNSPLHF
TRBJ2-6 | - | TRBV4-2 | - | TGTGCCAGCAGCCAAGACCGCTGGAACGTCCTGACTTTC | CASSQDRWNVLTF
TRBJ1-4 | - | TRBV6-1 | TRBD1 | TGTGCCAGCAGTTTAACAGGGGCTTCTAATGAAAAACTGTTTTTT | CASSLTGASNEKLFF
TRBJ2-4 | once | TRBV4-3 | - | TGCGCCAGCAGCCAAGAGAGGGGGATAGCGGAGTCCCTCAAAAACATTCAGTACTTC | CASSQERGIAESLKNIQYF
TRBJ2-5 | - | TRBV10-2 | TRBD1 | TGCGCCAGCAGTTCCGGGACAGGGGGCAAAGAGACCCAGTACTTC | CASSSGTGGKETQYF
TRBJ1-6 | - | TRBV19 | TRBD1 | TGTGCCAGTAGTGCGGGACAGGTCCCATCCAATTCACCCCTCCACTTT | CASSAGQVPSNSPLHF
TRBJ2-7 | - | TRBV30 | - | TGTGCCTGGCCGACAGGTCCCGCTTCCGAGCAGTACTTC | CAWPTGPASEQYF
TRBJ1-5 | - | TRBV4-1 | TRBD1 | TGCGCCAGCAGCCCCCAGCCGGGACAGCGCAATCAGCCCCAGCATTTT | CASSPQPGQRNQPQHF
TRBJ2-1 | - | TRBV11-3 | TRBD1 | TGTGCCAGCAGCTCAGACAGGGTTGAGCAGTTCTTC | CASSSDRVEQFF
TRBJ1-2 | - | TRBV7-9 | - | TGTGCCAGCAGCACGACAGGATACGGCTACACCTTC | CASSTTGYGYTF
TRBJ2-7 | - | TRBV5-1 | TRBD2 | TGCGCCAGCAGCTTACCGTCCGGGAGGGGCTACGAGCAGTACTTC | CASSLPSGRGYEQYF
TRBJ1-2 | once | TRBV6-6 | - | TGTGCCACCCCTTTCTCTACTCGGTTTGGCTACACCTTC | CATPFSTRFGYTF
TRBJ2-1 | - | TRBV19 | - | TGTGCCAGTAGTGAGGGGATCTCCTACAATGAGCAGTTCTTC | CASSEGISYNEQFF
TRBJ2-5 | - | TRBV20-1 | - | TGCAGTGCTAGAGATGTGGGGGGCCAGTACTTC | CSARDVGGQYF
TRBJ1-2 | - | TRBV28 | TRBD1 | TGTGCCAGCAGTGTGGGACAGATCTATGGCTACACCTTC | CASSVGQIYGYTF
TRBJ2-7 | - | TRBV11-3 | TRBD1 | TGTGCCAGCAGCTCGGGACAGGGGATCGAGCAGTACTTC | CASSSGQGIEQYF
TRBJ1-1 | - | TRBV6-6 | - | TGTGCCAGCAGTTACTTTGGCACCGGGACTGAAGCTTTCTTT | CASSYFGTGTEAFF
TRBJ2-7 | few | TRBV6-6 | - | TGTGCCAGCAAACCGATCTCTGGGATCTACGAGCAGTACTTC | CASKPISGIYEQYF
TRBJ2-7 | once | TRBV5-1 | - | TGCGCCAGCAAGGCAGGGTTGGGATACGAGCAGTACTTC | CASKAGLGYEQYF
TRBJ2-2 | - | TRBV30 | - | TGTGCCTGGAGTCAGTACACCGGGGAGCTGTTTTTT | CAWSQYTGELFF
TRBJ1-2 | - | TRBV5-4 | TRBD1 | TGTGCCAGCAGCACGGACAGGGGGATGAACTATGGCTACACCTTC | CASSTDRGMNYGYTF
TRBJ2-7 | - | TRBV19 | - | TGTGCCAGTAGCCCGGTAGGGTCGGCATCCTACGAGCAGTACTTC | CASSPVGSASYEQYF
TRBJ2-5 | - | TRBV6-6 | - | TGTGCCAGCAGTTACGGCGGCAGCCAAGAGACCCAGTACTTC | CASSYGGSQETQYF
TRBJ2-2 | - | TRBV7-9 | TRBD2 | TGTGCCAGCAGCTTTAGCGGGTTAAACACCGGGGAGCTGTTTTTT | CASSFSGLNTGELFF
TRBJ1-1 | once | TRBV2 | TRBD1 | TGTGCCAGCAGTGCGACAGGGGTGAACACTGAAGCTTTCTTT | CASSATGVNTEAFF
TRBJ2-1 | - | TRBV28 | TRBD2 | TGTGCCAGCAGTTTAACTAGCGGGGGGCCACGGAGACATGAGCAGTTCTTC | CASSLTSGGPRRHEQFF
TRBJ1-5 | - | TRBV2 | - | TGTGCCAGCAGTGAAGGGGGGAGGGAAGTGGAGCCCCAGCATTTT | CASSEGGREVEPQHF
TRBJ1-2 | - | TRBV6-5 | TRBD1 | TGTGCCAGCAGTTACTCAGGGGGCCCTATCTATGGCTACACCTTC | CASSYSGGPIYGYTF
TRBJ2-7 | - | TRBV19 | TRBD1 | TGTGCCAGTAGTATAGGTACAGGGGTAGGGTACGAGCAGTACTTC | CASSIGTGVGYEQYF
TRBJ2-7 | - | TRBV5-1 | TRBD1 | TGCGCCAGCGCAGGGGGTCGCTACGAGCAGTACTTC | CASAGGRYEQYF
TRBJ2-4 | - | TRBV5-1 | TRBD1 | TGCGCCAGCAGCTTGGACAGGGGGGTTCAGTACTTC | CASSLDRGVQYF
TRBJ1-5 | - | TRBV6-5 | - | TGTGCCAGCAGTTACGGACCCGGGGGGTCTCTGCATTTT | CASSYGPGGSLHF
TRBJ2-5 | - | TRBV5-1 | TRBD2 | TGCGCCAGCAGCGTAACTAGCGGGCAAGAGACCCAGTACTTC | CASSVTSGQETQYF
TRBJ2-3 | once | TRBV7-2 | - | TGTGCCAGCAGCTCCGTCCCCCGTGGAGCGGCCGTAGATACGCAGTATTTT | CASSSVPRGAAVDTQYF
TRBJ1-1 | few | TRBV29-1 | TRBD1 | TGCAGTGCCGGGACAGAGAAAGCTTTCTTT | CSAGTEKAFF
TRBJ1-5 | - | TRBV28 | - | TGTGCCAGCAGTTTCGGATGGGTCGGTCAGCCCCAGCATTTT | CASSFGWVGQPQHF
TRBJ2-7 | - | TRBV6-6 | TRBD2 | TGTGCCAGCAGTTACACGCGGACTAGCGGGAGGGCCGAGCAGTACTTC | CASSYTRTSGRAEQYF
TRBJ2-7 | - | TRBV11-3 | - | TGTGCCAGCAGCTTAGATGGGGGCTACGAGCAGTACTTC | CASSLDGGYEQYF
TRBJ2-6 | - | TRBV6-5 | - | TGTGCCAGCAGCCCAGGGGGGGGTGGGGCCAACGTCCTGACTTTC | CASSPGGGGANVLTF
TRBJ2-3 | - | TRBV7-3 | - | TGTGCCAGCAGCTTAGTGGGGGGGCCTACAGATACGCAGTATTTT | CASSLVGGPTDTQYF
TRBJ2-3 | - | TRBV5-4 | - | TGTGCCAGCGGGGTGGGGGATACGCAGTATTTT | CASGVGDTQYF
TRBJ1-6 | - | TRBV5-1 | - | TGCGCCAGCAGCTTAGGGACCTATAATTCACCCCTCCACTTT | CASSLGTYNSPLHF
TRBJ1-3 | - | TRBV7-2 | - | TGTGCCAGCAGCTTACGGGGTACTGGAAACACCATATATTTT | CASSLRGTGNTIYF
TRBJ1-6 | - | TRBV30 | - | TGTGCCTGGAGCCTACAGAGCTCCTATAATTCACCCCTCCACTTT | CAWSLQSSYNSPLHF
TRBJ2-2 | - | TRBV7-9 | - | TGTGCCAGCAGCTTCGGCAGGACGAACACCGGGGAGCTGTTTTTT | CASSFGRTNTGELFF
TRBJ2-5 | - | TRBV19 | - | TGTGCCAGTAGTCCCTCCGGGGCAGGCCATCGGGAGACCCAGTACTTC | CASSPSGAGHRETQYF
TRBJ2-7 | - | TRBV6-1 | - | TGTGCCAGCACGGGACAACCTTGGCACGAGCAGTACTTC | CASTGQPWHEQYF
TRBJ1-4 | - | TRBV5-6 | - | TGTGCCAGCAGCTTGGAGGGGATTAATGAAAAACTGTTTTTT | CASSLEGINEKLFF
TRBJ2-7 | once | TRBV27 | TRBD1 | TGTGCCAGCAAAACGGGGACAGGGGACTCCTACGAGCAGTACTTC | CASKTGTGDSYEQYF